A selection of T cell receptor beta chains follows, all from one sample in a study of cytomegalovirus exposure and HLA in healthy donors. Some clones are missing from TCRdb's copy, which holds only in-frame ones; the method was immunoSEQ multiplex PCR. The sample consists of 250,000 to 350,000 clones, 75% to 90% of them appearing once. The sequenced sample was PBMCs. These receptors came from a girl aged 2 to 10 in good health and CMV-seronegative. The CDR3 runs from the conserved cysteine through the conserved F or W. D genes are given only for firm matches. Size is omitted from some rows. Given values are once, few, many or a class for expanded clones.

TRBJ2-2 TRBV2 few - TGTGCCAGCAGTGGACCCGGGGGGGAGCTGTTTTTT CASSGPGGELFF
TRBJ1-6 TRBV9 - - TGTGCCAGCAGCGTCGACAGGAGGAATTCACCCCTCCACTTT CASSVDRRNSPLHF
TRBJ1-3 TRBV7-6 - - TGTGCCAGCAGGGCTAGCTCTGGAAACACCATATATTTT CASRASSGNTIYF
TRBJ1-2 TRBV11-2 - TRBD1 TGTGCCAGCAGCGTCGAACAGGGGGCGCGCTATGGCTACACCTTC CASSVEQGARYGYTF
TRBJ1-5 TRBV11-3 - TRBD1 TGTGCCAGCAGCTTCCGGACAGGGGGGGTAGGGAGCAATCAGCCCCAGCATTTT CASSFRTGGVGSNQPQHF
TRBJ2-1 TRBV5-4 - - TGTGCCAGCAGCTTGTTCCCGCTGAGCTCCTACAATGAGCAGTTCTTC CASSLFPLSSYNEQFF
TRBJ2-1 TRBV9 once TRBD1 TGTGCCAGCAGCGTATCCCGACAGGGGAGGTCCTACAATGAGCAGTTCTTC CASSVSRQGRSYNEQFF
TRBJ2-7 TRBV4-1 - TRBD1 TGCGCCAGCAGCCAACCGGGACAGGGATACGAGCAGTACTTC CASSQPGQGYEQYF
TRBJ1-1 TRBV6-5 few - TGTGCCAGCAGTTACCTGGGCCCGAACACTGAAGCTTTCTTT CASSYLGPNTEAFF
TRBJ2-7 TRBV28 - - TGTGCCAGCAGGTTTCTAGGGGGAGTTCACTACGAGCAGTACTTC CASRFLGGVHYEQYF
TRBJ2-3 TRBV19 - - TGTGCCAGTAGTACCCAGGGGTCGTACACAGATACGCAGTATTTT CASSTQGSYTDTQYF
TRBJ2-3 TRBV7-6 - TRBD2 TGTGCCAGCAGCTCCGGACTAGCGGGAGCTGGAGATACGCAGTATTTT CASSSGLAGAGDTQYF
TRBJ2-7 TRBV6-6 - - TGTGCCAGCAGTTATCTTCGCTTTAGCTCCTACGAGCAGTACTTC CASSYLRFSSYEQYF
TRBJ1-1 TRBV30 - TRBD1 TGTGCCTGGAAAAGGACAGGGGTCGGCACTGAAGCTTTCTTT CAWKRTGVGTEAFF
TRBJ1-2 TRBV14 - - TGTGCCAGCAGCCAAGATGGGGGGGTCTATGGCTACACCTTC CASSQDGGVYGYTF
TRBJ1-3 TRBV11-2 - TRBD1 TGTGCCACTGGACAGGGATTTGGAAACACCATATATTTT CATGQGFGNTIYF